A single sample is the source of the 6 T cell receptor beta chains below, sequenced in a study of shared clonotypes between healthy human individuals. Method: immunoSEQ multiplex PCR; TCRdb's copy keeps in-frame clones and lacks some. The table records 2 million to 3 million clones, around 94% of them present only once. Sequencing was done on a sample of naive CD4+ T cells sorted from blood. Subset specified: CD45RA+ positively selected. The receptor set was obtained from a man in his late teens or twenties in good health.

This chain links TRBV7-2 with TRBJ2-7, with 7 bases that match TRBD2. CDR3 length: 16 amino acids. Trimming removed 1 base from V and 3 bases from J; junction bases left unmatched: 9. The germline V gene has CDR1 SGHTA and CDR2 FQGNSA. CDR3 sequence: CASSLGAGRRVYEQYF. The CDR3, as DNA: TGTGCCAGCAGCTTAGGAGCGGGAAGACGGGTCTACGAGCAGTACTTC.

The chain uses TRBV19 and TRBJ2-7; D call uncertain. This CDR3 spans 13 amino acids. Trimming shortened V by 10 bases and J by 1 base, and 14 bases separated the two germline ends. Germline V gives CDR1 LNHDA, CDR2 SQIVND (reference sequence). The CDR3: CAKVEIASYEQYF. The CDR3 DNA is TGTGCCAAAGTGGAAATTGCTTCCTACGAGCAGTACTTC.

This rearrangement joins TRBV29-1 to TRBJ2-7, with 8 bases fitting TRBD1. CDR3 length equals 13 residues. Looked up from germline, CDR1 is SQVTM and CDR2 is ANQGSEA. V shed 6 bases, J shed 1 base, and the junction held 5 bases outside the gene matches. DNA for the CDR3: TGCAGCGTCGCACGGGACAGGTCCTACGAGCAGTACTTC. Protein product: CSVARDRSYEQYF.

This sequence joins TRBV6-1 and TRBJ2-5; 8 bases line up with TRBD2. Germline V gives CDR1 MNHNS, CDR2 SASEGT. The junction had 4 bases not matched to a gene; V was cut back by 3 bases and J by 4 bases. This CDR3 region has 14 residues. CDR3 residues: CASSDGGAGETQYF. The CDR3 nucleotides read TGTGCCAGCAGTGACGGGGGGGCTGGAGAGACCCAGTACTTC.

The chain couples TRBV1 to TRBJ2-1; the table gives TRBD2 as D, unverified against the DNA. TRBV1 counts as a pseudogene. The CDR3 has 14 residues. Here the CDR3 reads CTSKRLVNRGWQFF. The CDR3 DNA reads TGCACCAGCAAGAGACTAGTAAACCGCGGGTGGCAGTTCTTC.

This sequence joins TRBV7-6 and TRBJ2-3, with D uncertain. The CDR3 consists of 13 residues. V lost 5 bases and J 9 bases, leaving 15 bases between the germline ends. From germline, CDR1 is SGHVS and CDR2 FNYEAQ. CDR3 region: CASSGDSQITQYF. In DNA form, the CDR3 reads TGTGCCAGCAGCGGAGATTCACAGATAACGCAGTATTTT.